The 29 T cell receptor beta chains below come from one sample, sequenced in a study of blood T cell repertoires in COVID-19. Profiled with immunoSEQ multiplex PCR; TCRdb holds only in-frame clones, not every one. The data contain approximately 130,000 clones, about 85% of them singletons. The sequencing sample was made of peripheral blood. The receptor set was obtained from a human donor in a cohort sampled during active COVID-19.

V gene TRBV28 combines with J gene TRBJ1-1; 7 bases map to TRBD1. CDR3 length equals 14 residues. Trimming took 2 bases from V and 11 from J; bases not matched to a gene: 11. Germline V lookup: CDR1 MDHEN, CDR2 SYDVKM. CDR3 DNA sequence: TGTGCCAGCAGTTTAAGCGAGGGGGCGGAGTTGGCTTTCTTT. Protein: CASSLSEGAELAFF.

The genes are TRBV6-5 and TRBJ1-3; the match to TRBD1 covers 7 bases. V gave up 2 bases and J gave up 3 bases; unmatched junction bases: 4. The CDR3 has 15 residues. Germline CDR1 is MNHEY and CDR2 is SVGAGI. CDR3 residues: CASSYTGDSGNTIYF. The DNA of the CDR3 is TGTGCCAGCAGTTACACAGGGGACAGTGGAAACACCATATATTTT.

V and J are TRBV5-4 and TRBJ2-5; D ambiguous. V was trimmed by 4 bases and J by 2 bases, leaving 6 bases between them. Germline CDR1 SGHNT, CDR2 YYREEE (reference sequence). The CDR3 runs to 12 residues. In DNA, the CDR3 is TGTGCCAGCAGCAATGTACAAGAGACCCAGTACTTC. Its translation: CASSNVQETQYF.

V gene TRBV20-1 combines with J gene TRBJ2-2; tentative D call: TRBD1 (8 bases). CDR3 length: 14 amino acids. CDR1 is DFQATT and CDR2 is SNEGSKA in the germline V gene (reference sequence). Trimming pared 6 bases from V and 6 bases from J, leaving 17 bases between. The CDR3, as DNA: TGCAGTGCGAGTAGACAGGGGAGGGCCGGGGAGCTGTTTTTT. Translating gives CSASRQGRAGELFF.

V gene TRBV5-1 combines with J gene TRBJ1-1; D possibly corresponds to TRBD1 (5 bases). The CDR3 contains 14 residues. Deletions cut 0 bases from V and 5 bases from J, with 11 bases between. The germline V gene has CDR1 SGHRS and CDR2 YFSETQ. The CDR3 sequence: CASSLVQGRTEAFF. CDR3 DNA sequence: TGCGCCAGCAGCTTGGTCCAGGGAAGGACTGAAGCTTTCTTT.

This chain joins TRBV2 and TRBJ2-7; D is possibly TRBD1 (5 bases). The CDR3 spans 14 residues. Per germline, CDR1 SNHLY and CDR2 FYNNEI. V shed 6 bases and J shed 2 bases, with 14 bases lying between them. The CDR3, as DNA: TGTGCCAGCAGGGTACAGGTGATACCCTACGAGCAGTACTTC. This encodes CASRVQVIPYEQYF.

The chain is built from TRBV18 and TRBJ1-2; TRBD1 is a possible D gene (5 bases). Germline assignment: CDR1 KGHSH and CDR2 LQKENI. The V end was cut by 5 bases, the J end by 5 bases, with 15 bases between. CDR3 length equals 14 residues. As DNA, the CDR3 is TGTGCCAGCTCAGACGATCAGGGTGATTATGGCTACACCTTC. It is translated as CASSDDQGDYGYTF. The full variable domain, rest sourced from reference TRBV18 and TRBJ1-2, is NAGVMQNPRHLVRRRGQEARLRCSPMKGHSHVYWYRQLPEEGLKFMVYLQKENIIDESGMPKERFSAEFPKEGPSILRIQQVVRGDSAAYFCASSDDQGDYGYTFGSGTRLTVV.

The count of this clone is one. V and J are TRBV2 and TRBJ2-3, with a possible D match to TRBD2 (5 bases). Trimming left V 0 bases short and J 0 bases short, with 10 bases between. Per germline, CDR1 SNHLY and CDR2 FYNNEI. This CDR3 has 16 residues. The CDR3 DNA sequence: TGTGCCAGCAGTGAAGCGCTTCGGGGAAGCACAGATACGCAGTATTTT. The encoded protein is CASSEALRGSTDTQYF.

The chain combines TRBV27 with TRBJ2-2; TRBD2 agrees at 11 bases. The length of the CDR3 is 24 residues. J gave up 2 bases and V 4 bases, and 27 bases lay outside the gene matches. Germline V gene data show CDR1 as MNHEY and CDR2 as SMNVEV (reference sequence). For the CDR3, the DNA is TGTGCCAGCAGTTCGCCCCCAACTGGGGCGGGCGACAGACTAGCGGGATTAAACACCGGGGAGCTGTTTTTT. Its translation is CASSSPPTGAGDRLAGLNTGELFF.

The chain carries TRBV3-1 (or the pseudogene TRBV3-2) and TRBJ1-3; TRBD1 agrees at 9 bases. J gave up 4 bases and V 4 bases, and 2 bases lay outside the gene matches. The CDR3 loop spans 14 amino acids. Germline V CDR1 and CDR2: LGHDT, YNNKEL (reference sequence). This CDR3 is CASSLGTGGNTIYF. CDR3 DNA: TGTGCCAGCAGCCTCGGGACAGGGGGAAACACCATATATTTT.

This rearrangement joins TRBV7-9 to TRBJ2-2; 8 positions agree with TRBD1. CDR3 length: 15 residues. Germline CDR1 reads SEHNR; CDR2 reads FQNEAQ (reference sequence). The junction had 4 bases not matched to a gene; V was cut back by 3 bases and J by 4 bases. The CDR3 reads CASSFQGAGTGELFF. CDR3 nucleotides: TGTGCCAGCAGCTTCCAGGGGGCGGGCACCGGGGAGCTGTTTTTT.

The V gene is TRBV30, the J gene TRBJ1-6, with TRBD1 identical over 10 bases. V was clipped by 0 bases and J by 4 bases; unmatched bases: 6. The CDR3 is 17 residues long. Germline V gene data show CDR1 as GTSNPN and CDR2 as SVGIG (reference sequence). CDR3 protein: CAWSVYRQGAYNSPLHF. The CDR3 DNA reads as TGTGCCTGGAGTGTATATAGACAGGGGGCTTATAATTCACCCCTCCACTTT.

The CDR3 DNA reads as TGTGCCAGCAGGGCCTTAGCGGGGGGCCGAGTAGAGACCCAGTACTTC. Translation: CASRALAGGRVETQYF. This sequence joins TRBV2 and TRBJ2-5; 10 bases are a match to TRBD2. CDR3 length: 16 residues. V lost 6 bases and J lost 4; bases outside the gene matches: 11. The germline CDR1 and CDR2 sequences are SNHLY and FYNNEI.

The chain joins TRBV9 to TRBJ2-2, with a weak D call TRBD1 (6 bases). Germline V gene lookup returns CDR1 SGDLS and CDR2 YYNGEE. CDR3 length: 20 residues. With 4 bases removed from V and 4 bases from J, the gap between germline ends came to 29 bases. In DNA form, the CDR3 reads TGTGCCAGCAGCCTAAACCCGGGACATGAGGGACCGCGCGGCACCGGGGAGCTGTTTTTT. It encodes CASSLNPGHEGPRGTGELFF.

The chain links TRBV11-3 to TRBJ2-3; D possibly corresponds to TRBD2 (6 bases). The CDR3 runs 13 residues. V lost 1 base and J 6 bases, leaving 8 bases between the germline ends. Looked up from germline, CDR1 is SGHNT and CDR2 is YENEEA. CDR3 DNA sequence: TGTGCCAGCAGCTTAGTCGGGAGCGATACGCAGTATTTT. Its translation is CASSLVGSDTQYF.

This clone was seen at least ten times. The chain couples TRBV5-1 to TRBJ2-7; a weak D match, TRBD2 (6 bases). Trimming shortened V by 2 bases and J by 6 bases, and 9 bases separated the two germline ends. In germline, CDR1 is SGHRS, CDR2 YFSETQ. The CDR3 is made up of 12 amino acids. The CDR3 sequence: CASSLGGFEQYF. CDR3 DNA: TGCGCCAGCAGCTTAGGAGGGTTCGAGCAGTACTTC.

The chain uses TRBV6-5 and TRBJ1-1, with 7 bases identical to TRBD1. This CDR3 contains 13 residues. The V and J ends lost 7 bases and 1 base, in that order; junction bases with no gene match: 3. Germline V gives CDR1 MNHEY, CDR2 SVGAGI. Here the CDR3 DNA reads TGTGCCAGCATGACAGGGAGGAACACTGAAGCTTTCTTT. The encoded protein is CASMTGRNTEAFF.

In this sample, this clone turned up once. This chain connects TRBV2 to TRBJ2-5; TRBD1 aligns across 7 bases. The germline V gene encodes CDR1 SNHLY and CDR2 FYNNEI. CDR3 length: 13 amino acids. Trimming at V came to 6 bases and at J to 5 bases, leaving 6 bases not matched to a gene. The CDR3 DNA sequence: TGTGCCAGCAGGAGGGACAGCCAGGAGACCCAGTACTTC. It specifies CASRRDSQETQYF. Combining the CDR3 with reference TRBV2 and TRBJ2-5 gives the whole variable domain EPEVTQTPSHQVTQMGQEVILRCVPISNHLYFYWYRQILGQKVEFLVSFYNNEISEKSEIFDDQFSVERPDGSNFTLKIRSTKLEDSAMYFCASRRDSQETQYFGPGTRLLVL.

On this clone itself: A junction end diverges from the germline sequence, so it may reflect a read error. The V call is TRBV19, the J call TRBJ1-6, with D perhaps matching TRBD1 (5 bases). The germline CDR1 and CDR2 sequences are LNHDA and SQIVND (reference sequence). This CDR3 contains 16 residues. The CDR3 DNA sequence: TGTGCCAGTAGTAACACAGGAGGGTCCTCTAATTCACCCCTCCACTTT. Its translation is CASSNTGGSSNSPLHF.

The J gene is TRBJ2-3, the V gene TRBV12-3 or TRBV12-4; no clear D. V was shortened by 1 base and J by 7 bases, with 9 bases between the two germline ends. The CDR3 totals 13 residues. In DNA form, the CDR3 reads TGTGCCAGCAGTTTAGGGTACTCTAATACGCAGTATTTT. It specifies CASSLGYSNTQYF.

The chain is built from TRBV11-2 and TRBJ1-6, with D possibly being TRBD1 (6 bases). There are 14 residues in the CDR3. The V gene lost 4 bases and the J gene lost 9 bases, with 13 bases spanning the gap. Germline V gene lookup returns CDR1 SGHAT and CDR2 FQNNGV. The CDR3 is CASSSDRFGSPLHF. The CDR3 nucleotides read TGTGCCAGCAGCTCAGACAGGTTTGGTTCACCCCTCCACTTT.

There are a few counts of this clone. This rearrangement joins TRBV5-6 to TRBJ2-2; weak D call: TRBD1 (6 bases). This CDR3 contains 15 residues. Trimming cost V 2 bases and J 2 bases, with 10 bases left between them. Germline V gene data show CDR1 as SGHDT and CDR2 as YYEEEE. CDR3 DNA sequence: TGTGCCAGCAGCTTAGACAGGCTAAACACCGGGGAGCTGTTTTTT. Its translation: CASSLDRLNTGELFF.

The chain links TRBV10-3 to TRBJ2-7; possible D gene TRBD2, 5 bases. Trimming took off 8 bases at V and 2 bases at J, with 16 bases between the two ends. The CDR3 extends over 14 amino acids. Germline assignment: CDR1 ENHRY and CDR2 SYGVKD. The CDR3 is CAIRQDGEAYEQYV. In DNA form, the CDR3 reads TGTGCCATCCGCCAGGACGGGGAAGCCTACGAGCAGTACGTC.

The V call is TRBV3-1 (or the pseudogene TRBV3-2), the J call TRBJ1-3; TRBD1 matches 9 bases. The germline CDR1 and CDR2 sequences are LGHDT and YNNKEL (reference sequence). V lost 1 base to trimming and J lost 4 bases; unmatched junction nucleotides: 2. There are 15 residues in the CDR3. DNA of the CDR3: TGTGCCAGCAGCCAAGCGGGACAGGGAGGAAACACCATATATTTT. Its protein product is CASSQAGQGGNTIYF.

V usage is TRBV6-5 and J usage is TRBJ2-7; possibly TRBD1 for D (6 bases). The V gene's germline CDR1 is MNHEY and CDR2 SVGAGI. The ends were cut back, 6 bases at V and 5 bases at J, with 17 bases in the middle. The CDR3 has 14 amino acids. The CDR3 protein is CASRGGLRGHEQYV. DNA for the CDR3: TGTGCCAGCAGGGGTGGGCTCAGGGGACACGAGCAGTACGTC.

This clone is a singleton in its sample. The V gene is TRBV7-2, the J gene TRBJ1-2; 7 bases are shared with TRBD1. The ends lost 6 bases at V and 0 bases at J; junction bases unmatched: 13. Germline-derived CDR1 and CDR2 are SGHTA and FQGNSA. The CDR3 has 17 amino acids. The CDR3: CASRPDRVGSTNYGYTF. In DNA form, the CDR3 reads TGTGCCAGCAGACCAGACAGGGTCGGATCTACTAACTATGGCTACACCTTC.

The V call is TRBV7-9, the J call TRBJ2-3; D uncertain. The germline CDR1 and CDR2 sequences are SEHNR and FQNEAQ (reference sequence). The CDR3 totals 15 residues. With 3 bases removed from V and 2 bases from J, the gap between germline ends came to 12 bases. CDR3 coding DNA: TGTGCCAGCAGCTTGATCTCCAGGTTCACAGATACGCAGTATTTT. Its protein is CASSLISRFTDTQYF. Combining the CDR3 with reference TRBV7-9 and TRBJ2-3 gives the whole variable domain DTGVSQNPRHKITKRGQNVTFRCDPISEHNRLYWYRQTLGQGPEFLTYFQNEAQLEKSRLLSDRFSAERPKGSFSTLEIQRTEQGDSAMYLCASSLISRFTDTQYFGPGTRLTVL.

The chain combines TRBV7-6 with TRBJ2-7, with 11 bases fitting TRBD1. Germline CDR1 is SGHVS and CDR2 is FNYEAQ. The CDR3 loop spans 15 amino acids. After removal of 7 bases from V and 3 bases from J, the junction contained 8 bases not matched to a gene. CDR3 nucleotide sequence: TGTGCCAGCATCGATTCCGGGACAGGGGGCTACGAGCAGTACTTC. It translates to CASIDSGTGGYEQYF.

The CDR3: CASSLAGSIYEQYF. DNA for the CDR3: TGCGCCAGCAGCTTAGCCGGGAGCATCTACGAGCAGTACTTC. The chain employs TRBV5-1 and TRBJ2-7; tentative D call: TRBD2 (6 bases). The CDR3 has 14 amino acids. From germline, CDR1 is SGHRS and CDR2 YFSETQ. Deletions cut 2 bases from V and 3 bases from J, with 12 bases between.